This TCR beta chain was found in a study of blood T cell repertoires in COVID-19. Followed longitudinally, the Seattle patients had been enrolled during active infection. Generated by immunoSEQ multiplex PCR, the TCRdb table keeps only in-frame clones and is missing some. The sample holds about 170,000 clones; about 88% are singletons and the top ten take over 2%. The clonotype originates from a woman older than 75 with COVID-19, enrolled during active disease. The sequenced sample was peripheral blood.

The CDR3 protein is CASSLGQPSYGYTF. CDR3 in DNA: TGTGCCAGCAGTTTGGGACAGCCCTCCTATGGCTACACCTTC. The chain has TRBV28 and TRBJ1-2; 7 positions match TRBD1. This CDR3 comprises 14 residues. V shed 3 bases and J 4 bases; nucleotides not matched to a gene: 5. The V gene's germline CDR1 is MDHEN and CDR2 SYDVKM.